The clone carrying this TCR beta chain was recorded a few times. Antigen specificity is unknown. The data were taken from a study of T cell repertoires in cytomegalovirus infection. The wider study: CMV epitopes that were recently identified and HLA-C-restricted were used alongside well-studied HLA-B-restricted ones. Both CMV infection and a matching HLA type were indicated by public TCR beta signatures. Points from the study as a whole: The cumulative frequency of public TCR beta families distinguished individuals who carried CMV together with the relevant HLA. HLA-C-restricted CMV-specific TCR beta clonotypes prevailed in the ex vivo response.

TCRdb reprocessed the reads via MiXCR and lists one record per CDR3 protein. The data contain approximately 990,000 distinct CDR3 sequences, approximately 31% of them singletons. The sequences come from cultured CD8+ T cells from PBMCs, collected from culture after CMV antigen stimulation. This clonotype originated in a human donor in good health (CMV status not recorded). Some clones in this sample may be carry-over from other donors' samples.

The CDR3 DNA reads TGTGCCAGCAGTTTGTCGGGACAGGGGGCGCTTGGAAACACCATATATTTT. Translation gives CASSLSGQGALGNTIYF. The J gene is TRBJ1-3, the V gene TRBV28; 12 bases align to TRBD1. This CDR3 is 17 amino acids long. V shed 3 bases, J shed 3 bases, and the junction held 6 bases outside the gene matches. Germline lookup yields CDR1 MDHEN and CDR2 SYDVKM.